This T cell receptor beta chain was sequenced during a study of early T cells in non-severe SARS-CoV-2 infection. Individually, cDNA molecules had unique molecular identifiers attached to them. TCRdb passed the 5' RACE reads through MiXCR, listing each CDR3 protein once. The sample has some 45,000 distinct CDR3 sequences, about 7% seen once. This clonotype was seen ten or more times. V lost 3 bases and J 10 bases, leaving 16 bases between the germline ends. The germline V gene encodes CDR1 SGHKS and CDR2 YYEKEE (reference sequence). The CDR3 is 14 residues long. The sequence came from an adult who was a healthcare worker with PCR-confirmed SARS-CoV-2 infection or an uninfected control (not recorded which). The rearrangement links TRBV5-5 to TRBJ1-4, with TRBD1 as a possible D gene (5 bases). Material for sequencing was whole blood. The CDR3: CASSSRGDIGKLFF. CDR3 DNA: TGTGCCAGCAGCTCGCGGGGCGATATAGGAAAACTGTTTTTT.